Shown below are 8 T cell receptor beta chains from a single sample sequenced in a study of cytomegalovirus exposure and HLA in healthy donors. PCR primers comprised 60 Vbeta and 13 Jbeta primers. Sequenced by immunoSEQ multiplex PCR; TCRdb stores in-frame clones only, minus some. The repertoire holds 150,000 to 250,000 clones, more than 75% seen once, with 6.5% in the top ten. The sequenced material came from PBMCs. The receptor source for this set is a woman aged 45-65 years in good health and CMV-seropositive.

The chain is built from TRBV27 and TRBJ2-1; tentatively, D is TRBD2 (6 bases). Germline loops: CDR1 MNHEY, CDR2 SMNVEV (reference sequence). CDR3 length: 12 amino acids. The V end was cut by 7 bases, the J end by 7 bases, with 11 bases between. The CDR3 DNA is TGTGCCAGCACAGCCGGGAGTAATGAGCAGTTCTTC. Translated: CASTAGSNEQFF.

Comments on this clone: Because the CDR3's place on the DNA is in doubt, the DNA is left out and the CDR3 is given as listed by TCRdb. The chain recombines TRBV6-6 with TRBJ1-3. The CDR3 extends over 13 residues, inclusive of both ends. CDR1 and CDR2 from the germline V gene are MNHNY and SVGAGI (reference sequence). The CDR3: CASSSSAGNTIYF.

The rearrangement links TRBV19 to TRBJ2-7; D unresolved. This CDR3 is 11 amino acids long. The V end was cut by 6 bases, the J end by 3 bases, with 6 bases between. Germline CDR1 and CDR2: LNHDA and SQIVND (reference sequence). CDR3 bases: TGTGCCAGTAGCAACAGCTACGAGCAGTACTTC. Its translation is CASSNSYEQYF. The full variable domain, its missing parts supplied by reference TRBV19 and TRBJ2-7, is DGGITQSPKYLFRKEGQNVTLSCEQNLNHDAMYWYRQDPGQGLRLIYYSQIVNDFQKGDIAEGYSVSREKKESFPLTVTSAQKNPTAFYLCASSNSYEQYFGPGTRLTVT.

The chain combines TRBV19 with TRBJ2-7; TRBD1 might be the D (6 bases). Trimming removed 5 bases from V and 2 bases from J, with 19 bases in between. This CDR3 has 16 residues. Germline V CDR1 and CDR2: LNHDA, SQIVND (reference sequence). CDR3: CASSARDLGAPYEQYF. The CDR3 DNA reads TGTGCCAGTAGTGCCCGGGATCTGGGGGCCCCCTACGAGCAGTACTTC.

V gene TRBV6-5 combines with J gene TRBJ1-1; tentatively, D is TRBD1 (5 bases). Germline V gene sequence: CDR1 MNHEY, CDR2 SVGAGI. Between the trimmed V and J ends, which lost 6 bases and 2 bases, there was a span of 10 bases. This CDR3 is built from 13 residues. The CDR3 loop reads CASSRAHNTEAFF. DNA of the CDR3: TGTGCCAGCAGCAGGGCCCACAACACTGAAGCTTTCTTT.

The chain joins TRBV5-4 to TRBJ2-1; D gene uncertain. This CDR3 region has 11 residues. The germline gives CDR1 SGHNT, CDR2 YYREEE (reference sequence). Trimming stripped 4 bases from V and 7 bases from J, with 6 bases between. Here the CDR3 reads CASSAWNEQFF. In nucleotides, the CDR3 is TGTGCCAGCAGCGCGTGGAATGAGCAGTTCTTC.

Regarding this clone: Because the CDR3 is missing its conserved closing phenylalanine or tryptophan, this is likely a read error. The genes are TRBV19 and TRBJ1-5, with TRBD1 identical over 10 bases. The CDR3 has 17 amino acids. Germline V gives CDR1 LNHDA, CDR2 SQIVND (reference sequence). Losses at the gene ends were 5 bases for V and 3 bases for J; bases not matched to a gene: 10. The CDR3 sequence is CASSHGQGVNLNQPQHS. The CDR3 DNA sequence: TGTGCCAGTAGTCATGGACAGGGGGTGAACCTCAATCAGCCCCAGCATTCT.

This sequence joins TRBV5-1 and TRBJ2-2; no definite D call. V gave up 0 bases and J gave up 0 bases, with 12 bases separating them. Germline CDR1 SGHRS, CDR2 YFSETQ. The CDR3 is made up of 17 amino acids. The CDR3 DNA reads TGCGCCAGCAGCTTGGCGGTAGCCCGCCCGAACACCGGGGAGCTGTTTTTT. Amino acid sequence: CASSLAVARPNTGELFF.